This paragraph reports one T cell receptor (beta chain). What it binds is not known. Profiling relied on immunoSEQ multiplex PCR, and the TCRdb table lists in-frame clones only, not all of them. The data show around 31,000 clones, about four fifths seen once. The CDR3 spans 13 residues. Looked up from germline, CDR1 is MNHEY and CDR2 is SVGAGI. V was pared by 2 bases and J by 6 bases, with 11 bases between. This sample is drawn from a study of Tregs in tolerant kidney transplant recipients. At the level of the study: An approximately 3-day belatacept mixed lymphocyte reaction, sometimes plus 5-day graft donor restimulation, preceded CD4+CD25+CD127- sorting. Recipient cells were told from donor cells by antibody staining. Points from the study as a whole: Biological reproducibility was not directly addressed in this study.

This TCR derives from a human donor in good health. This chain connects TRBV6-5 to TRBJ2-7; TRBD2 might be the D (5 bases). The sequenced sample was Tregs from blood cultured with allogeneic cells. CDR3 sequence reads: CASSYPGLPEQYF. The CDR3 DNA sequence: TGTGCCAGCAGTTACCCAGGACTGCCCGAGCAGTACTTC.